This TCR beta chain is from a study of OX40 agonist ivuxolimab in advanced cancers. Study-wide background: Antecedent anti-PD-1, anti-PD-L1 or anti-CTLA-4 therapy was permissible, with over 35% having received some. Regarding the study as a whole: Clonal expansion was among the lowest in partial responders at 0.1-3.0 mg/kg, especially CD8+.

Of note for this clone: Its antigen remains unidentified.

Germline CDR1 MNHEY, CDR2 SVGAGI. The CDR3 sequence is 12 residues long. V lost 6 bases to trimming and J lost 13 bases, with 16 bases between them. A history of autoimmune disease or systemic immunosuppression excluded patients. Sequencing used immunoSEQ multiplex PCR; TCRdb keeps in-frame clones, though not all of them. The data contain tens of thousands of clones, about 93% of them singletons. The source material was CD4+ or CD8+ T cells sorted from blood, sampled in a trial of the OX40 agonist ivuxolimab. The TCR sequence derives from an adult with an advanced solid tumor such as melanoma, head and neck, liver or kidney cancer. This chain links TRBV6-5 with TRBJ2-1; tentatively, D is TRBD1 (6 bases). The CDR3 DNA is TGTGCCAGCAGACGACCCGGGACAAGCCAGTTCTTC. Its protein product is CASRRPGTSQFF.